Below, 20 T cell receptor beta chains from the same sample are listed, as sequenced in a study of blood T cell repertoires in COVID-19. Assay used: immunoSEQ multiplex PCR; TCRdb lists only in-frame clones, some missing. In the table there are about 200,000 clones, 70% to 90% of which are singletons. The sample was PBMCs or T cells enriched from blood (not recorded which). The receptors come from a woman aged 18-35 years who had recovered from COVID-19.

This chain uses TRBV7-3 with TRBJ2-2; 7 bases fit TRBD2. The V gene end was trimmed by 5 bases and the J gene end by 3 bases; junction bases not matched to a gene: 27. The CDR3 runs to 22 residues. Germline V CDR1 and CDR2: SGHTA, FQGTGA. The CDR3 DNA reads TGTGCCAGCAGCGACCCCAGCTTCGGGAAGCACGGACGGGGGGTATACACCGGGGAGCTGTTTTTT. Translation: CASSDPSFGKHGRGVYTGELFF.

The chain employs TRBV18 and TRBJ1-1; D not resolved. Trimming removed 5 bases from V and 5 bases from J, with 18 bases in between. Germline V CDR1 and CDR2: KGHSH, LQKENI. The CDR3 runs 15 residues. The CDR3 DNA reads as TGTGCCAGCTCAGGGCCCAGAGGGCTAGGGACTGAAGCTTTCTTT. Translation gives CASSGPRGLGTEAFF.

V usage is TRBV9 and J usage is TRBJ1-6; perhaps TRBD1 as D (5 bases). The V and J ends lost 0 bases and 14 bases respectively, with 24 bases between them. CDR1 and CDR2 (germline): SGDLS, YYNGEE. CDR3 length equals 17 residues. CDR3 DNA sequence: TGTGCCAGCAGCGTAGAGGCGACGGAGTCTTGGGGCGTCGCCCTCCACTTT. As protein: CASSVEATESWGVALHF.

The J gene is TRBJ2-7, the V gene TRBV7-6; 8 bases line up with TRBD1. The CDR3 has 13 residues. CDR1 SGHVS and CDR2 FNYEAQ come from the germline V gene. V dropped 5 bases and J dropped 4; count of bases not matched to a gene: 4. CDR3 nucleotides: TGTGCCAGCAGCCCGACAGGGGCATACGAGCAGTACTTC. Protein product: CASSPTGAYEQYF.

This clone was found a few times. Different DNA sequences within this sample yield the same CDR3. The rearrangement links TRBV19 to TRBJ1-1; D not certain. CDR3 length equals 13 residues. Germline V gives CDR1 LNHDA, CDR2 SQIVND (reference sequence). V was shortened by 5 bases and J by 6 bases, with 13 bases between the two germline ends. In DNA form, the CDR3 reads TGTGCCAGTAGTTCCTTTCGGGTGGCTGAAGCTTTCTTT. This codes for CASSSFRVAEAFF.

The rearrangement links TRBV27 to TRBJ2-7; a weak D match, TRBD2 (5 bases). The V end lost 5 bases, the J end lost 2 bases, and 13 bases lay between the germline ends. Germline CDR1 is MNHEY and CDR2 is SMNVEV (reference sequence). The length of the CDR3 is 14 residues. The CDR3 bases are TGTGCCAGCAGTCACCGAGGGCTTCCCTACGAGCAGTACTTC. It yields the protein CASSHRGLPYEQYF.

The chain couples TRBV2 to TRBJ1-4; 10 nucleotides line up with TRBD1. The CDR3 runs 15 residues. Germline trimming cut 6 bases from V and 8 bases from J; bases unmatched to any gene: 9. CDR1 SNHLY and CDR2 FYNNEI come from the germline V gene. CDR3 loop: CASRSGQGNYEKLFF. The CDR3 coding sequence is TGTGCCAGCAGATCGGGACAGGGGAATTACGAAAAACTGTTTTTT.

This chain joins TRBV27 and TRBJ1-1, with unresolved D. The CDR3 runs 14 residues. Germline V CDR1 and CDR2: MNHEY, SMNVEV (reference sequence). V gave up 5 bases and J gave up 1 base, with 11 bases separating them. CDR3 residues: CASSPLGGNTEAFF. The CDR3 nucleotides are TGTGCCAGCAGTCCCCTTGGAGGGAACACTGAAGCTTTCTTT.

J is TRBJ2-6 and V is TRBV18, with D perhaps matching TRBD2 (5 bases). V was clipped by 6 bases and J by 0 bases, with 12 bases between them. CDR3 length equals 16 residues. Germline V CDR1 and CDR2: KGHSH, LQKENI. For the CDR3, the DNA is TGTGCCAGCTCGACTACTACACGCTCTGGGGCCAACGTCCTGACTTTC. Translation: CASSTTTRSGANVLTF.

V is TRBV9 and J is TRBJ2-5, with 10 bases lining up with TRBD2. From germline, CDR1 is SGDLS and CDR2 YYNGEE. The CDR3 consists of 17 residues. V shed 4 bases and J 2 bases; nucleotides not matched to a gene: 11. The CDR3 protein is CASSPISSSGRQETQYF. The CDR3 nucleotides are TGTGCCAGCAGCCCCATCTCGAGTAGCGGGAGGCAAGAGACCCAGTACTTC.

The chain combines TRBV6-5 with TRBJ1-1; D is uncertain. Deletions cut 4 bases from V and 1 base from J, with 10 bases between. CDR1 MNHEY and CDR2 SVGAGI come from the germline V gene. The CDR3 consists of 14 residues. The CDR3 DNA reads as TGTGCCAGCAGTTCGACTGACGGGAACACTGAAGCTTTCTTT. Translating gives CASSSTDGNTEAFF.

The rearrangement joins TRBV6-5 to TRBJ2-1; D gene uncertain. V shed 7 bases and J shed 7 bases, with 14 bases lying between them. The germline gives CDR1 MNHEY, CDR2 SVGAGI. The CDR3 totals 13 residues. The chain's CDR3 is CASTVRASNEQFF. CDR3 bases: TGTGCCAGCACGGTTCGAGCTTCTAATGAGCAGTTCTTC.

This sequence joins TRBV4-2 and TRBJ2-3, with D tentatively TRBD2 (7 bases). Germline V lookup: CDR1 LGHNA, CDR2 YNFKEQ. V was trimmed by 1 base and J by 4 bases, leaving 12 bases between them. The CDR3 is 15 residues long. The CDR3 loop reads CASSQARGGADTQYF. The CDR3 nucleotides are TGTGCCAGCAGCCAAGCTAGGGGGGGGGCAGATACGCAGTATTTT.

J is TRBJ1-2 and V is TRBV7-2; D gene ambiguous. Trimming removed 2 bases at V and 8 bases at J, with 9 bases between. CDR1 is SGHTA and CDR2 is FQGNSA in the germline V gene. This CDR3 is 12 amino acids long. CDR3 in amino acids: CASSLNRRGYTF. CDR3 nucleotide sequence: TGTGCCAGCAGCTTAAATCGTAGAGGCTACACCTTC.

This rearrangement joins TRBV5-1 to TRBJ1-4; D ambiguous. The CDR3 is made up of 11 amino acids. Germline V gene lookup returns CDR1 SGHRS and CDR2 YFSETQ. Trimming removed 7 bases at V and 8 bases at J, with 9 bases between. CDR3 amino acids: CASRVGEKLFF. The CDR3 region has the DNA TGCGCCAGCCGGGTTGGGGAAAAACTGTTTTTT.

As concerns this clone: Other DNA sequences from this sample encode an identical CDR3 as well. The V gene is TRBV4-2, the J gene TRBJ2-7, with 8 nucleotides matching TRBD2. The CDR3 loop spans 15 amino acids. V gave up 0 bases and J gave up 1 base; unmatched junction bases: 2. CDR1 LGHNA and CDR2 YNFKEQ come from the germline V gene. CDR3 nucleotide sequence: TGTGCCAGCAGCCAAGATCGGGGGGGGTCCTACGAGCAGTACTTC. Protein product: CASSQDRGGSYEQYF.

The chain recombines TRBV10-2 with TRBJ2-3, with TRBD2 matching 12 bases. Germline CDR1 is WSHSY and CDR2 is SAAADI. J gave up 4 bases and V 5 bases, and 4 bases lay outside the gene matches. The CDR3 length is 15 residues. The CDR3 DNA follows: TGCGCCAGCAGTCTAGCGGGGGGGGGCCCAGATACGCAGTATTTT. Its protein product is CASSLAGGGPDTQYF.

The chain carries TRBV27 and TRBJ1-2; 10 bases match TRBD1. Per the germline V gene, CDR1 is MNHEY and CDR2 is SMNVEV (reference sequence). CDR3 size: 15 residues. With V trimmed by 8 bases and J by 4 bases, 10 bases remained unmatched. The CDR3: CASGKTGGAVYGYTF. In DNA form, the CDR3 reads TGTGCCAGCGGAAAGACAGGGGGCGCAGTCTATGGCTACACCTTC.

This chain connects TRBV27 to TRBJ2-7; D is possibly TRBD1 (5 bases). The CDR3 consists of 12 residues. CDR1 is MNHEY, CDR2 SMNVEV, per germline (reference sequence). V was shortened by 8 bases and J by 0 bases, with 8 bases between the two germline ends. The CDR3 reads CASGDSSYEQYF. The CDR3 DNA is TGTGCCAGCGGCGACAGCTCCTACGAGCAGTACTTC.

The sample holds one count of this clone. CDR3 in DNA: TGTGCCATCAGCAACCGGGACTCTCAGGAGACCCAGTACTTC. It specifies CAISNRDSQETQYF. The V gene is TRBV10-3, the J gene TRBJ2-5; possible D gene TRBD2, 6 bases. The CDR3 covers 14 residues. Germline lookup yields CDR1 ENHRY and CDR2 SYGVKD. V gave up 6 bases and J gave up 5 bases, with 16 bases separating them.